This T cell receptor beta chain was captured in a study of blood T cells in healthy people across ages. Every donor gave approximately 10 milliliters of peripheral blood. Study-wide points: The unsorted PBMCs prevented any conclusive comparison of naive versus antigen-experienced cells.

About this clonotype: No antigen is known for it.

PCR was performed a second time for about 7 to 11 cycles using a sample-barcoded 5' primer and a J-beta primer mix. Every cDNA molecule bore a tag from a template-switch adaptor containing 12 random nucleotides. One entry per CDR3 protein results from TCRdb running MiXCR on the 5' RACE reads. The sample gives about 720,000 distinct CDR3 sequences, 20% to 25% of which show up once; roughly a fifth is in the top ten. The sequencing sample was made of blood. The origin of this receptor is a man aged 65 to 79 in good health.

CDR3 region: CASSYLQLHNEKLFF. The CDR3 DNA sequence: TGTGCCAGCAGTTACTTACAGCTACATAATGAAAAACTGTTTTTT. The rearrangement joins TRBV6-2 or TRBV6-3 to TRBJ1-4, with D hard to call. V was clipped by 1 base and J by 4 bases, with 10 bases between them. Germline-derived CDR1 and CDR2 are MNHEY and SVGEGT. The CDR3 runs 15 residues.